These T cell receptor beta chains were read from a single sample in a study of human T cells and chemical hapten exposure. TCRdb reprocessed the RACE reads via MiXCR and lists one record per CDR3 protein. The repertoire holds about 130,000 distinct CDR3 sequences, with approximately 8.3% as singletons. The material sequenced was whole blood. The receptors were gathered from a male donor in good health. Some clones in this sample may be carry-over from other donors' samples. CDR3s leave out the opening cysteine and the closing phenylalanine or tryptophan. The D gene is left open where the match is weak.

V gene,D gene,CDR3 protein
TRBV20-1,TRBD2,SATTSGRYEQY
TRBV27,NA,ASRTRGLNTEAF
TRBV13,TRBD1,ASSVDRGMNTEAF
TRBV6-2/TRBV6-3,TRBD1,ASSRGTGVNQPQH
TRBV25-1,NA,ASSEYAGSYEQY
TRBV3-1,NA,ASSQVPYSNQPQH
TRBV27,TRBD2,ASSFGTGPGAGTGELF
TRBV20-1,TRBD1,SAQRGQVYSNQPQH
TRBV20-1,NA,SARATNEKLF
TRBV19,TRBD2,ASSTGLAGGGARWYEQF
TRBV11-1,NA,ASSFQGFGNEQF
TRBV30,TRBD2,AWSVGTSGTGELF
TRBV20-1,NA,SARASRGVDYGYT
TRBV29-1,NA,SVAHYSEEQF
TRBV5-6,NA,ASSLRSQGIIQPQH
TRBV4-3,TRBD1,ASSQHRTGNTEAF
TRBV6-6,NA,ASRGPDYGYT
TRBV20-1,NA,SAILGGGGEKLF
TRBV27,TRBD1,APSLGQGNYEQY
TRBV27,TRBD1,ASSLKDRGSTDTQY
TRBV4-2,NA,ASSQVPDLAKNIQY
TRBV12-3/TRBV12-4,TRBD2,ASSLWRERGNEQY
TRBV6-2/TRBV6-3,TRBD1,ASSYSRAGGRTEAF
TRBV7-6,NA,ASSPARPNTEAF
TRBV6-5,NA,ASKSGWGSSGNTIY
TRBV4-2,TRBD2,ASSQKGILAGARNTGELF
TRBV12-3/TRBV12-4,NA,ASSLGGKLF
TRBV12-3/TRBV12-4,TRBD2,ASSLLAGVADTQY
TRBV7-8,TRBD1,ASSLWDRAYNEQF
TRBV27,NA,ASSLGLISEQY
TRBV4-2,TRBD1,ASSQAGTASFGEQY
TRBV7-6,NA,ASSLVSRDVALGELF
TRBV7-2,NA,ASSLAGAFTDTQY
TRBV11-2,TRBD2,ASSLGGAGLDNEQF
TRBV12-3/TRBV12-4,NA,ASSLGMGELF
TRBV5-1,TRBD1,ASTKTGRGELF
TRBV7-2,NA,ASSLGGLLAKNIQY
TRBV12-3/TRBV12-4,NA,ASIPGSEGTQY
TRBV7-2,NA,ASSLAPFPSEAF
TRBV6-5,TRBD1,ASSYDRGKDQPQH
TRBV12-3/TRBV12-4,NA,ASSIRGQGYQPQH
TRBV5-1,TRBD1,ASTFNRGLTEAF
TRBV6-5,NA,ASSPNGMNTEAF
TRBV7-2,NA,ASSSDSISYEQY
TRBV3-1,NA,ASSVDSRNTEAF
TRBV11-2,NA,ASSLPGLGTDTQY
TRBV12-5,NA,ASGLVDRRSSNQPQH
TRBV12-3/TRBV12-4,TRBD1,ASSIGQGYNEQF
TRBV7-9,NA,ASSKTGTAYSLH
TRBV6-6,NA,ASSYSGI
TRBV7-2,NA,ASSLPRGGEQF
TRBV7-8,NA,ASSLRTGRGQETQY
TRBV14,NA,ASSQGVRTGELF
TRBV7-9,NA,ATWDRSTDTQY